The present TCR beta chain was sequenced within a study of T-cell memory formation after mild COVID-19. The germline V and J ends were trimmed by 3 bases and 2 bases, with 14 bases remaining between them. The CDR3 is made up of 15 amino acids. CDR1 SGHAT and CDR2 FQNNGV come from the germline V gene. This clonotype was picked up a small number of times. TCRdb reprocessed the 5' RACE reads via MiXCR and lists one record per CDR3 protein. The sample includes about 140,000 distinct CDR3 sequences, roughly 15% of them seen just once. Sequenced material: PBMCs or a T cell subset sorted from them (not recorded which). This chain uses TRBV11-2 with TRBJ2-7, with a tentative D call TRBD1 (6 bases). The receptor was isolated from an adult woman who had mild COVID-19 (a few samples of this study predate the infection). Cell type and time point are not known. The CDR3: CASSFVRQVPYEQYF. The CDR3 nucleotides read TGTGCCAGCAGCTTCGTCAGACAGGTCCCCTACGAGCAGTACTTC.